This is a list of T cell receptor beta chains from one sample in a study of blood T cell repertoires in COVID-19. Sequenced by immunoSEQ multiplex PCR; TCRdb stores in-frame clones only, minus some. The sample lists 200,000 to 250,000 clones, roughly 80% occurring once. Material: peripheral blood. Every receptor here comes from a woman in her 70s with acute or convalescent COVID-19. Each CDR3 is given with its conserved first and last residue. Fields, in order: clone size, V gene, J gene, D gene, CDR3 DNA, CDR3 protein. D genes are given only for firm matches. Not all rows give a size; the values are once, few, many and, for expanded clones, a class.

abundance: few; v_gene: TRBV18; j_gene: TRBJ2-1; d_gene: TRBD2; CDR3nt: TGTGCCAGCTCACCAGGACTAGGAATCGATGAGCAGTTCTTC; CDR3aa: CASSPGLGIDEQFF
abundance: .; v_gene: TRBV24-1; j_gene: TRBJ1-5; d_gene: .; CDR3nt: TGTGCCACCAGTGATTTAAGGGAGAATCAGCCCCAGCATTTT; CDR3aa: CATSDLRENQPQHF
abundance: .; v_gene: TRBV3-1/TRBV3-2; j_gene: TRBJ2-3; d_gene: .; CDR3nt: TGTGCCAGCAGCCGGGCTCCGGGGGACACAGATACGCAGTATTTT; CDR3aa: CASSRAPGDTDTQYF
abundance: .; v_gene: TRBV5-6; j_gene: TRBJ1-1; d_gene: .; CDR3nt: TGTGCCAGCAGCTTGAGGGGATTTCGGCGGGAAGCTTTCTTT; CDR3aa: CASSLRGFRREAFF
abundance: .; v_gene: TRBV5-1; j_gene: TRBJ2-5; d_gene: TRBD2; CDR3nt: TGCGCCAGCAGCTCTAGCGGGGGACTTAGCCAAGAGACCCAGTACTTC; CDR3aa: CASSSSGGLSQETQYF
abundance: .; v_gene: TRBV24-1; j_gene: TRBJ2-2; d_gene: .; CDR3nt: .; CDR3aa: CDPSGGPPGSCFF
abundance: many; v_gene: TRBV7-6; j_gene: TRBJ1-6; d_gene: .; CDR3nt: TGTGCCAGCAGCCCCTACGCCCCGCAGGGTAATTCACCCCTCCACTTT; CDR3aa: CASSPYAPQGNSPLHF
abundance: .; v_gene: TRBV18; j_gene: TRBJ2-3; d_gene: TRBD2; CDR3nt: TGTGCCAGCTCACCCACTAGCGGGGGCCTCACAGATACGCAGTATTTT; CDR3aa: CASSPTSGGLTDTQYF
abundance: once; v_gene: TRBV11-2; j_gene: TRBJ2-1; d_gene: TRBD2; CDR3nt: TGTGCCAGCAGCTGGAGACTAGCGGGGGGGCCGGTCTACAATGAGCAGTTCTTC; CDR3aa: CASSWRLAGGPVYNEQFF
abundance: .; v_gene: TRBV9; j_gene: TRBJ2-3; d_gene: TRBD1; CDR3nt: TGTGCCAGCAGCGCAGGACAGGGAAGCACAGATACGCAGTATTTT; CDR3aa: CASSAGQGSTDTQYF
abundance: .; v_gene: TRBV6-2/TRBV6-3; j_gene: TRBJ1-1; d_gene: .; CDR3nt: TGTGCCAGCAGTGACAGGACACGGAACACTGAAGCTTTCTTT; CDR3aa: CASSDRTRNTEAFF
abundance: once; v_gene: TRBV3-1/TRBV3-2; j_gene: TRBJ2-3; d_gene: TRBD2; CDR3nt: TGTGCCAGCAGCTCTGAAGCTAGCGGACCAAGCACAGATACGCAGTATTTT; CDR3aa: CASSSEASGPSTDTQYF
abundance: .; v_gene: TRBV5-5; j_gene: TRBJ1-6; d_gene: .; CDR3nt: TGTGCCAGCAGCTTGATTTCAGGGCAGAGTAATTCACCCCTCCACTTT; CDR3aa: CASSLISGQSNSPLHF
abundance: .; v_gene: TRBV24-1; j_gene: TRBJ1-2; d_gene: TRBD1; CDR3nt: TGTGCCACCAGTGACCCCGGGACAGGGGTTGGTGGCTACACCTTC; CDR3aa: CATSDPGTGVGGYTF
abundance: .; v_gene: TRBV7-2; j_gene: TRBJ1-3; d_gene: .; CDR3nt: TGTGCCAGCAGCCCCTCCCCTGGAAACACCATATATTTT; CDR3aa: CASSPSPGNTIYF
abundance: .; v_gene: TRBV18; j_gene: TRBJ2-7; d_gene: .; CDR3nt: TGTGCCAGCTCACCACCTCAGGGCTTTAGCTACGAGCAGTACTTC; CDR3aa: CASSPPQGFSYEQYF
abundance: .; v_gene: TRBV7-9; j_gene: TRBJ2-1; d_gene: TRBD2; CDR3nt: TGTGCCAGCAGCTTAGCGGGAGCGGGGGCCGCCTACAATGAGCAGTTCTTC; CDR3aa: CASSLAGAGAAYNEQFF
abundance: .; v_gene: TRBV19; j_gene: TRBJ1-1; d_gene: .; CDR3nt: TGTGCCAGTAGTATCGGGGGTTGGAGGACCACTGAAGCTTTCTTT; CDR3aa: CASSIGGWRTTEAFF
abundance: .; v_gene: TRBV5-1; j_gene: TRBJ2-3; d_gene: .; CDR3nt: TGCGCCAGCAGCGAGCAGGGGTATGCAGATACGCAGTATTTT; CDR3aa: CASSEQGYADTQYF
abundance: .; v_gene: TRBV5-5; j_gene: TRBJ1-1; d_gene: .; CDR3nt: TGTGCCAGCAGCCCGAGGAAGAACACTGAAGCTTTCTTT; CDR3aa: CASSPRKNTEAFF
abundance: .; v_gene: TRBV7-8; j_gene: TRBJ2-5; d_gene: .; CDR3nt: TGTGCCAGCAGCTTAGTTGCAGAATGGGAGACCCAGTACTTC; CDR3aa: CASSLVAEWETQYF
abundance: .; v_gene: TRBV3-1/TRBV3-2; j_gene: TRBJ1-5; d_gene: .; CDR3nt: TGTGCCAGCAGCCAAGACAGGGGACAGCCCCAGCATTTT; CDR3aa: CASSQDRGQPQHF
abundance: .; v_gene: TRBV7-2; j_gene: TRBJ2-5; d_gene: TRBD2; CDR3nt: TGTGCCAGCAGCTTTAGCGGGGGCAAGGAGACCCAGTACTTC; CDR3aa: CASSFSGGKETQYF
abundance: .; v_gene: TRBV3-1/TRBV3-2; j_gene: TRBJ1-2; d_gene: .; CDR3nt: TGTGCCAGCAGCCAAGATCTGTTGGAGGGAGGCTACACCTTC; CDR3aa: CASSQDLLEGGYTF
abundance: .; v_gene: TRBV7-8; j_gene: TRBJ2-1; d_gene: .; CDR3nt: TGTGCCAGCAGCTTATTGAGGTCTAGCTCCTACAATGAGCAGTTCTTC; CDR3aa: CASSLLRSSSYNEQFF
abundance: .; v_gene: TRBV2; j_gene: TRBJ2-1; d_gene: .; CDR3nt: TGTGCCAGCCCGTCGCGGGGGCGCCCGGAAGAGCAGTTCTTC; CDR3aa: CASPSRGRPEEQFF
abundance: .; v_gene: TRBV15; j_gene: TRBJ1-1; d_gene: .; CDR3nt: TGTGCCACCAGCAGAGTCCGACAGGTCCTTGAAGCTTTCTTT; CDR3aa: CATSRVRQVLEAFF
abundance: .; v_gene: TRBV5-1; j_gene: TRBJ1-2; d_gene: TRBD1; CDR3nt: TGCGCCAGCAGCTCAGGACAGGGGGGTTCCTATGGCTACACCTTC; CDR3aa: CASSSGQGGSYGYTF
abundance: .; v_gene: TRBV19; j_gene: TRBJ1-6; d_gene: .; CDR3nt: TGTGCCAGTAGTCCCAGGTTGGCAGGAACCCCGCGAAATTCACCCCTCCACTTT; CDR3aa: CASSPRLAGTPRNSPLHF
abundance: .; v_gene: TRBV2; j_gene: TRBJ2-7; d_gene: TRBD2; CDR3nt: TGTGCCAGCAGCGCCGAAACGGGACTAGTCTCCGAGCAGTACTTC; CDR3aa: CASSAETGLVSEQYF
abundance: .; v_gene: TRBV27; j_gene: TRBJ1-2; d_gene: .; CDR3nt: TGTGCCAGCAGCCAAAACGGACAGCCTGTCTATGGCTACACCTTC; CDR3aa: CASSQNGQPVYGYTF
abundance: .; v_gene: TRBV18; j_gene: TRBJ2-3; d_gene: TRBD1; CDR3nt: TGTGCCAGCTCCCGACAGGGGTTCGGCACAGATACGCAGTATTTT; CDR3aa: CASSRQGFGTDTQYF
abundance: few; v_gene: TRBV14; j_gene: TRBJ2-3; d_gene: .; CDR3nt: TGTGCCAGCAGCCTCCGGGGGACCAACACAGATACGCAGTATTTT; CDR3aa: CASSLRGTNTDTQYF
abundance: .; v_gene: TRBV3-1/TRBV3-2; j_gene: TRBJ2-7; d_gene: .; CDR3nt: TGTGCCAGCAGCCAGCCCCAGTTGGGCAACTACGAGCAGTACTTC; CDR3aa: CASSQPQLGNYEQYF
abundance: .; v_gene: TRBV10-1; j_gene: TRBJ2-2; d_gene: TRBD1; CDR3nt: TGCGCCAGCAGTACAGGGGTGCTGAACACCGGGGAGCTGTTTTTT; CDR3aa: CASSTGVLNTGELFF
abundance: .; v_gene: TRBV18; j_gene: TRBJ2-2; d_gene: .; CDR3nt: TGTGCCAGCTCACCGGAGGAGAGCGGGGAGCTGTTTTTT; CDR3aa: CASSPEESGELFF
abundance: .; v_gene: TRBV10-3; j_gene: TRBJ2-1; d_gene: .; CDR3nt: TGTGCCATCAGCCCCGGGGGACGCTACAATGAGCAGTTCTTC; CDR3aa: CAISPGGRYNEQFF
abundance: .; v_gene: TRBV6-4; j_gene: TRBJ1-1; d_gene: TRBD1; CDR3nt: TGTGCCAGCAGTCCTCGACAGGGGGGTGAGGCAGCTTTCTTT; CDR3aa: CASSPRQGGEAAFF
abundance: .; v_gene: TRBV2; j_gene: TRBJ2-2; d_gene: .; CDR3nt: TGTGCCAGCAGTCGGAGGGACACCGGGGAGCTGTTTTTT; CDR3aa: CASSRRDTGELFF
abundance: .; v_gene: TRBV30; j_gene: TRBJ2-2; d_gene: .; CDR3nt: TGTGCCTGGAGTGTATGGACAGAGCTGTTTTTT; CDR3aa: CAWSVWTELFF
abundance: .; v_gene: TRBV30; j_gene: TRBJ2-3; d_gene: .; CDR3nt: TGTGCCTGGAGTGGAGACCCCAGGACAGATACGCAGTATTTT; CDR3aa: CAWSGDPRTDTQYF
abundance: .; v_gene: TRBV18; j_gene: TRBJ2-1; d_gene: TRBD2; CDR3nt: TGTGCCAGCTCACCAGGAGCTAGCGGGGAAGCATGGAATGAGCAGTTCTTC; CDR3aa: CASSPGASGEAWNEQFF
abundance: .; v_gene: TRBV4-3; j_gene: TRBJ2-1; d_gene: .; CDR3nt: TGCGCCAGCAGCCCGGGACAATATCTCTACAATGAGCAGTTCTTC; CDR3aa: CASSPGQYLYNEQFF
abundance: .; v_gene: TRBV12-5; j_gene: TRBJ1-3; d_gene: .; CDR3nt: TGTGCTAGTGGGCGTCCTGGAAACACCATATATTTT; CDR3aa: CASGRPGNTIYF